This T cell receptor beta chain was obtained from a study of T cell responses to AZD1222 COVID-19 vaccine. Study details: Second-dose intervals of approximately 4 or approximately 12 weeks were pooled.

As for this clone: Its antigen is unknown.

This table comes from immunoSEQ multiplex PCR, and its TCRdb copy is limited to in-frame clones, with some not included. The sample lists roughly 45,000 clones, approximately 80% occurring once. Study-wide findings and caveats: The peak T cell response came first, and repertoires were sampled only after it. Donors, mostly white British, included more females; clonal diversity was possibly underestimated.

The CDR3 has 15 amino acids. Germline CDR1 and CDR2: ENHRY and SYGVKD. V was cut by 10 bases and J by 2 bases, with 21 bases left in between. Source: peripheral blood, taken on day 0 of AZD1222 vaccination. V and J are TRBV10-3 and TRBJ2-7; the D gene is possibly TRBD1 (7 bases). The source of this sequence is an adult in good health. The CDR3 loop reads CATRGQGWTTYEQYF. The CDR3 DNA reads as TGTGCCACTAGGGGGCAGGGGTGGACTACCTACGAGCAGTACTTC.